This T cell receptor (beta chain) was identified in a study of blood T cell repertoires in COVID-19. About the study: Sites across the United States, Italy and Spain contributed samples from acute and convalescent COVID-19. Nucleic acid was either cDNA or gDNA, and it came from T cells, B-cell-depleted T cells, or PBMCs.

In the study's own analysis: Amplifying reference gene primers gave estimates of nucleated cell counts. Libraries were prepared by immunoSEQ multiplex PCR; TCRdb keeps only in-frame clonotypes and omits some of them. Clone size and the V and J calls come from that table; the DNA yielded D and trimming. The sample has under 130,000 clones, around nine tenths seen once. CDR1 and CDR2 (germline): MNHEY, SVGAGI. The V and J ends lost 6 bases and 10 bases, in that order; junction bases with no gene match: 8. The CDR3 sequence is 15 residues long. This TCR was sampled from a man aged 50-59 years in a cohort sampled during active COVID-19. The V and J genes are TRBV6-5 and TRBJ1-6; TRBD1 agrees at 11 bases. What was sequenced was peripheral blood. CDR3 sequence reads: CASRDRGQGGSPLHF. Here the CDR3 DNA reads TGTGCCAGCAGGGACCGGGGACAGGGGGGATCACCCCTCCACTTT.